This T cell receptor beta chain is from a study of shared clonotypes between healthy human individuals. Across the study: Each donor contributed plates that comprised three CD4 naive, three CD4 memory, two CD8 naive and one CD8 memory.

Study-wide points: Compared with memory subsets, naive subsets generally had larger estimated richness.

Details on this clone: Its target is not known.

V gave up 2 bases and J gave up 3 bases; unmatched junction bases: 12. CDR1 and CDR2 from the germline V gene are MNHNS and SASEGT. The CDR3 has 17 amino acids. CD8 cells classed as naive were CD45RO-negative and positively selected for CCR7, excluding terminally differentiated effector memory CD45RA+ cells. An assay was performed, and its level was deep. Here immunoSEQ multiplex PCR was the method, and the copy in TCRdb shows in-frame clones only, minus some. The sample has 500,000 to 700,000 clones; about 95% are singletons. The TCR comes from a woman aged 30 to 39 in good health. The chain recombines TRBV6-1 with TRBJ2-7; 8 bases match TRBD1. Sequencing was performed on naive CD8+ T cells sorted from blood. CDR3 region: CASSELRTGNDNYEQYF. Here the CDR3 DNA reads TGTGCCAGCAGTGAACTTAGGACAGGGAACGATAACTACGAGCAGTACTTC.